The 24 T cell receptor beta chains given below trace back to one sample, sequenced in a study of tumor-infiltrating lymphocytes in primary liver carcinoma. The researchers produced TCR beta cDNA from roughly 550 ng total RNA with a constant-region primer. Amplification in three nested multiplex PCR rounds with slightly modified ARM-PCR gave rise to TCR beta libraries. The two initial PCR rounds, about 9 cycles each, used TRBV1-TRBV30 forward and C-beta reverse primers. TCRdb re-derived calls from the multiplex PCR reads in MiXCR, one entry per CDR3 protein. The data contain about 180,000 distinct CDR3 sequences, 60% of them singletons. Germline DNA was extracted alongside blood RNA, which was obtained from unsorted whole blood. Sequencing was performed on peripheral blood. The receptors here all came from a man aged 40-50 years with primary liver carcinoma and hepatitis B virus infection.

V usage is TRBV6-1 and J usage is TRBJ2-3; TRBD1 aligns across 7 bases. V lost 2 bases, J lost 3 bases, and 5 bases stayed unmatched. The CDR3 loop spans 15 amino acids. The germline V gene has CDR1 MNHNS and CDR2 SASEGT. The CDR3 sequence is CASSERDSGTDTQYF. The CDR3 DNA follows: TGTGCCAGCAGTGAACGGGACAGTGGAACAGATACGCAGTATTTT.

V usage is TRBV11-2 and J usage is TRBJ2-1; D may be TRBD2 (6 bases). Trimming removed 1 base from V and 8 bases from J, with 18 bases in between. From germline, CDR1 is SGHAT and CDR2 FQNNGV. The CDR3 covers 16 residues. The CDR3 protein is CASSLGPAGGLDEQFF. CDR3 DNA sequence: TGTGCCAGCAGCTTAGGACCCGCCGGAGGGCTGGATGAGCAGTTCTTC.

A note on this clonotype: A much larger clonotype is one base distant, so this may be a read error. The chain joins TRBV29-1 to TRBJ2-3; D assignment may be TRBD1 or TRBD2 (5 bases each). The CDR3 totals 14 residues. The germline V and J ends were trimmed by 4 bases and 0 bases, with 11 bases remaining between them. Germline assignment: CDR1 SQVTM and CDR2 ANQGSEA. CDR3 sequence reads: CSVGGGRSTDTQYF. CDR3 nucleotide sequence: TGCAGCGTTGGGGGCGGGCGGAGCACAGATACGCAGTATTTT.

Concerning this clonotype itself: At one end the junction does not follow the germline gene, possibly because of a read error. The CDR3 is CAGSLRWGWGETQYF. Written as DNA, the CDR3 is TGTGCCGGCAGCTTACGTTGGGGGTGGGGGGAGACCCAGTACTTC. This chain links TRBV11-2 with TRBJ2-5; either TRBD1 or TRBD2 may fit D (5 bases each). The germline gives CDR1 SGHAT, CDR2 FQNNGV. This CDR3 has 15 residues.

In its sample, this clonotype was seen many times. V is TRBV12-3 or TRBV12-4 and J is TRBJ2-1; D possibly matches TRBD1 or TRBD2 (5 bases each). The V gene lost 9 bases and the J gene lost 8 bases, with 8 bases spanning the gap. This CDR3 is built from 10 residues. The CDR3, as DNA: TGTGCCAGTCTGGGGGATGAGCAGTTCTTC. Residues: CASLGDEQFF.

Notes on this clonotype: Compared with germline, one end of the junction differs, possibly owing to a read error. The rearrangement joins TRBV29-1 to TRBJ2-5, with D tentatively TRBD2 (5 bases). This CDR3 is 12 amino acids long. The germline V gene has CDR1 SQVTM and CDR2 ANQGSEA. The CDR3: CSATDYQEIQYF. DNA for the CDR3: TGCAGCGCGACTGACTACCAAGAGATCCAGTACTTC.

The V gene is TRBV10-3, the J gene TRBJ2-3, with D hard to call. The CDR3 is 12 amino acids. Trimming removed 6 bases from V and 2 bases from J, with 6 bases in between. CDR1 ENHRY and CDR2 SYGVKD come from the germline V gene. In DNA form, the CDR3 reads TGTGCCATCAGGACCGACACAGATACGCAGTATTTT. Protein sequence: CAIRTDTDTQYF.

The chain links TRBV18 to TRBJ2-5; D call uncertain. The germline V and J ends were trimmed by 6 bases and 0 bases, with 11 bases remaining between them. The CDR3 covers 14 residues. Germline CDR1 and CDR2: KGHSH and LQKENI. CDR3 coding DNA: TGTGCCAGCTCGGAGAGGACGGACCAAGAGACCCAGTACTTC. Its translation is CASSERTDQETQYF.

For this clonotype: The CDR3 carries no conserved terminal phenylalanine or tryptophan, so it likely arises from a read error. This chain connects TRBV11-2 to TRBJ1-1; TRBD1 might be the D (5 bases). The CDR3 is 14 amino acids. CDR1 is SGHAT and CDR2 is FQNNGV in the germline V gene. The DNA for the CDR3 is TGTGCCAGCAGCTTATGGCGGGGCAACACTGAGGCTTTCATT. This translates into CASSLWRGNTEAFI.

A note on this clonotype: Its ends do not fully match the called genes, so a read error is possible. This chain uses TRBV4-1 with TRBJ2-1; 7 nucleotides line up with TRBD2. The CDR3 loop spans 15 amino acids. CDR1 MGHRA and CDR2 YSYEKL come from the germline V gene. This CDR3 reads CTSLPRAGATNEQFF. The CDR3 nucleotides read TGCACCAGCCTACCTCGGGCGGGAGCCACGAATGAGCAGTTCTTC.

This chain's CDR3 is CASSELITGGHEQYF. In DNA form, the CDR3 reads TGTGCCAGCAGTGAACTCATTACAGGGGGCCACGAGCAGTACTTC. This chain joins TRBV6-1 and TRBJ2-7, with TRBD1 matching over 9 bases. Germline CDR1 MNHNS, CDR2 SASEGT. The V segment lost 2 bases and the J segment 5 bases; nucleotides outside the gene matches: 7. The CDR3 extends over 15 amino acids.

In the case of this clonotype: This may arise from a read error, as a much more abundant clone is one base away. The V and J genes are TRBV4-1 and TRBJ2-7, with 7 bases that match TRBD2. V was pared by 4 bases and J by 0 bases, with 6 bases of the junction left unmatched. The CDR3 contains 15 residues. Germline CDR1 and CDR2: MGHRA and YSYEKL. CDR3 nucleotide sequence: TGCGCCAGCAGCCCTCGGGGAGGGGACTCCTACGAGCAGTACTTC. Protein product: CASSPRGGDSYEQYF.

The chain joins TRBV10-2 to TRBJ2-6, with TRBD1 as a possible D gene (5 bases). The CDR3 is made up of 15 amino acids. In germline, CDR1 is WSHSY, CDR2 SAAADI. The germline V and J ends were trimmed by 6 bases and 4 bases, with 13 bases remaining between them. The CDR3 sequence is CASRDQGTGANVLTF. The DNA of the CDR3 is TGCGCCAGCAGGGACCAGGGAACCGGGGCCAACGTCCTGACTTTC.

V gene TRBV4-1 combines with J gene TRBJ1-5; 8 positions agree with TRBD1. With 3 bases clipped from V and 11 bases from J, the junction kept 12 bases outside the gene matches. The germline CDR1 and CDR2 sequences are MGHRA and YSYEKL. CDR3 size: 15 residues. The CDR3, as DNA: TGCGCCAGCAGCCATTCCGGGACAGGTTTGCAGTCCCAGCATTTT. Translating gives CASSHSGTGLQSQHF.

This clonotype was picked up a small number of times. A much larger clone differs by one base, so this may be a read error. The gene calls are TRBV11-2 and TRBJ1-2; maybe TRBD1 (5 bases). Deletions cut 6 bases from V and 3 bases from J, with 14 bases between. The length of the CDR3 is 14 residues. Germline lookup yields CDR1 SGHAT and CDR2 FQNNGV. This CDR3 is CASSSIRDHYGYTF. CDR3 nucleotide sequence: TGTGCCAGCAGTTCGATCAGGGACCACTATGGCTACACCTTC.

The chain employs TRBV4-1 and TRBJ1-1; D uncertain. CDR1 MGHRA and CDR2 YSYEKL come from the germline V gene. The germline V and J ends were trimmed by 0 bases and 1 base, with 6 bases remaining between them. The CDR3 has 14 amino acids. CDR3 protein: CASSQDSGNTEAFF. In nucleotides, the CDR3 is TGCGCCAGCAGCCAAGACTCCGGGAACACTGAAGCTTTCTTT.

The chain employs TRBV6-1 and TRBJ2-1; D is perhaps TRBD1 (5 bases). The length of the CDR3 is 16 residues. V shed 5 bases and J shed 5 bases, with 19 bases lying between them. Germline CDR1 and CDR2: MNHNS and SASEGT. The CDR3 loop reads CASSRQLGGHNNEQFF. The CDR3 bases are TGTGCCAGCAGTCGCCAATTAGGCGGACACAACAATGAGCAGTTCTTC.

This clonotype was found a few times. This sequence joins TRBV6-6 and TRBJ1-1, with D uncertain. From germline, CDR1 is MNHNY and CDR2 SVGAGI (reference sequence). V was clipped by 10 bases and J by 0 bases, with 12 bases between them. The length of the CDR3 is 13 residues. The CDR3 DNA reads as TGTGCCACCGAGAGGGATATGAACACTGAAGCTTTCTTT. It yields the protein CATERDMNTEAFF.

As for this clonotype: At one end, the junction sequence differs from germline, possibly due to a read error. The chain links TRBV6-5 to TRBJ2-6, with D perhaps TRBD1 (6 bases). The CDR3 has 17 amino acids. The germline CDR1 and CDR2 sequences are MNHEY and SVGAGI. Here the CDR3 reads CAGSSDLRGSGANVLTF. The CDR3 DNA is TGTGCCGGCAGTTCCGACCTCAGGGGCTCTGGGGCCAACGTCCTGACTTTC.

The chain carries TRBV30 and TRBJ1-6; D uncertain. The CDR3 spans 13 residues. Between the trimmed V and J ends, which lost 3 bases and 6 bases, there was a span of 9 bases. Germline V lookup: CDR1 GTSNPN, CDR2 SVGIG (reference sequence). DNA of the CDR3: TGTGCCTGGAGGGTTGGATCTAATTCACCCCTCCACTTT. It encodes CAWRVGSNSPLHF.

V gene TRBV29-1 combines with J gene TRBJ1-5; D might be TRBD1 (6 bases). The V end lost 4 bases, the J end lost 7 bases, and 14 bases lay between the germline ends. CDR1 SQVTM and CDR2 ANQGSEA come from the germline V gene. The CDR3 runs 13 residues. CDR3 nucleotide sequence: TGCAGCGTTGGGGGGGCGGGGGGCCAGCCCCAGCATTTT. It specifies CSVGGAGGQPQHF.

For this clonotype: Given a much more abundant clone one base away, this may be a read error. The chain has TRBV7-8 and TRBJ1-5, with 7 bases aligning to TRBD1. The V gene's germline CDR1 is SGHVS and CDR2 FQNEAQ. The CDR3 spans 15 residues. The CDR3 DNA follows: TGTGCCAGAAGCTTAGACGGACAGGACAATCAGCCCCAGCATTTT. Translated: CARSLDGQDNQPQHF.

V usage is TRBV5-6 and J usage is TRBJ2-2, with 8 bases that match TRBD1. Germline V gene sequence: CDR1 SGHDT, CDR2 YYEEEE. This CDR3 spans 14 amino acids. Losses at the gene ends were 1 base for V and 9 bases for J; bases not matched to a gene: 5. Here the CDR3 reads CASSLQGAVRELFF. CDR3 coding DNA: TGTGCCAGCAGCTTGCAGGGGGCTGTCAGGGAGCTGTTTTTT. Variable domain in full (rest from reference TRBV5-6 and TRBJ2-2): DAGVTQSPTHLIKTRGQQVTLRCSPKSGHDTVSWYQQALGQGPQFIFQYYEEEERQRGNFPDRFSGHQFPNYSSELNVNALLLGDSALYLCASSLQGAVRELFFGEGSRLTVL.

The CDR3 reads CASSQAQLSTRTGELFF. Written as DNA, the CDR3 is TGCGCCAGCAGCCAAGCCCAACTGTCCACACGGACCGGGGAGCTGTTTTTT. The J gene is TRBJ2-2, the V gene TRBV4-1; D is undetermined. CDR3 size: 17 residues. V gave up 1 base and J gave up 5 bases, with 17 bases separating them. The V gene's germline CDR1 is MGHRA and CDR2 YSYEKL.